Included here is one T cell receptor beta chain sequence, with context. The data are from a study of CD8 T cells in Susac syndrome. V trimming: 5 bases; J trimming: 3 bases; junction bases outside the gene matches: 5. The CDR3 spans 14 residues. Reverse transcription of roughly 0.5 to 1 ug RNA was carried out with random hexamers. Multiplex PCR with immunoSEQ amplified the TCR beta CDR3 across 54 Vbeta and 13 Jbeta. TCRdb passed the immunoSEQ multiplex PCR reads through MiXCR, listing each CDR3 protein once. The sample has around 280,000 distinct CDR3 sequences, approximately 84% seen once. In blood CD8+ and CD4+ T cells, TCR beta underwent sequencing. The multiple sclerosis controls consisted of treatment-naive patients with relapsing-remitting disease, either stable or active.

The chain couples TRBV12-3 or TRBV12-4 to TRBJ2-3; 7 nucleotides agree with TRBD2. Sequenced material: CD8+ T cells from PBMCs. The TCR was taken from a human donor with multiple sclerosis. CDR3 protein: CASSPAGETDTQYF. CDR3 sequence (DNA): TGTGCCAGCAGTCCGGCGGGAGAAACAGATACGCAGTATTTT.